These 6 T cell receptor beta chains were sequenced from one sample in a study of CD8+CD57+ T cells in acquired aplastic anemia (dated 2018 in TCRdb). Reads for this sample came from an Illumina HiSeq 2000. Genomic DNA was used as template for profiling of TCR beta VDJ combinations and CDR3 sequences. Using fastp trimming at Q25 and MiXCR clonotype assembly, TCRdb reanalyzed the public sequencing data and kept in-frame beta chains. CDR3 protein sequences are deduplicated, and each keeps its most common genes and DNA. This sample has about 180,000 distinct CDR3 sequences in its table, and around 63% of those were observed once. Together, the top ten hold about two fifths of the sample. The patients picked for sequencing were ones in whom flow cytometry had shown an expansion of CD8+CD57+ cells. Sequencing input: sorted CD4+, CD8+, or CD8+CD57+ T cells (not recorded which) from PBMCs. These receptors were obtained from a human donor with aplastic anemia.

By sample share, this clonotype is medium-sized (0.01 to 0.1%). This chain connects TRBV12-3 or TRBV12-4 to TRBJ1-6; D unclear. This CDR3 comprises 13 residues. Trimming took 2 bases from V and 7 from J, leaving 6 bases between them. The CDR3: CASSLTRNSPLHF. For the CDR3, the DNA is TGTGCCAGCAGTTTAACGCGGAATTCACCCCTCCACTTT.

The chain joins TRBV20-1 to TRBJ1-1, with TRBD1 matching 7 bases. The CDR3 has 15 amino acids. Germline V gene data show CDR1 as DFQATT and CDR2 as SNEGSKA (reference sequence). V lost 0 bases and J lost 7; bases outside the gene matches: 11. CDR3 sequence reads: CSARESTVGTDEAFF. The CDR3 DNA follows: TGCAGTGCTAGAGAGTCCACGGTAGGGACAGATGAAGCTTTCTTT.

This clonotype was picked up many times. The gene calls are TRBV12-3 or TRBV12-4 and TRBJ1-5; 9 positions match TRBD1. Losses at the gene ends were 3 bases for V and 7 bases for J; bases not matched to a gene: 19. The CDR3 has 19 amino acids. The CDR3 loop is CASSLVPEGTGGVGQPQHF. The DNA for the CDR3 is TGTGCCAGCAGTTTGGTCCCGGAGGGAACAGGGGGCGTCGGCCAGCCCCAGCATTTT.

This chain joins TRBV24-1 and TRBJ2-1; 7 positions match TRBD1. This CDR3 comprises 13 residues. Trimming cost V 7 bases and J 9 bases; bases outside gene matches: 8. Germline V gene data show CDR1 as KGHDR and CDR2 as SFDVKD. This CDR3 reads CATRELTGSEQFF. The CDR3 DNA is TGTGCCACCAGAGAATTGACAGGGTCTGAGCAGTTCTTC.

The chain uses TRBV7-2 and TRBJ2-3, with D hard to call. Germline V lookup: CDR1 SGHTA, CDR2 FQGNSA. The CDR3 spans 15 residues. The germline V and J ends were trimmed by 5 bases and 4 bases, with 16 bases remaining between them. The CDR3 sequence: CASSALPRVADTQYF. For the CDR3, the DNA is TGTGCCAGCAGCGCGCTTCCAAGGGTTGCAGATACGCAGTATTTT.

The chain couples TRBV25-1 to TRBJ1-4; 8 positions match TRBD1. Germline V gene sequence: CDR1 MGHDK, CDR2 SYGVNS. The CDR3 sequence is 15 residues long. V trimming: 9 bases; J trimming: 1 base; junction bases outside the gene matches: 7. CDR3 amino acids: CASTTGVGTNEKLFF. The CDR3 DNA follows: TGTGCCAGTACGACAGGGGTGGGAACTAATGAAAAACTGTTTTTT.